This T cell receptor (beta chain) was recovered during a study of T cell changes during pregnancy in multiple sclerosis. This clone showed up just once. The same CDR3 is also encoded by other DNA sequences in this sample. The assay was immunoSEQ multiplex PCR, and TCRdb's table has in-frame clones only and misses some. The sample includes 65,000 to 90,000 clones, approximately 92% seen only once; the top ten take less than 2.5%. V gave up 4 bases and J gave up 2 bases; unmatched junction bases: 1. This CDR3 has 13 amino acids. Germline assignment: CDR1 SQVTM and CDR2 ANQGSEA. The material sequenced was peripheral blood, taken before pregnancy. This clonotype was obtained from a female donor with multiple sclerosis, enrolled in a pregnancy study. The J gene is TRBJ2-7, the V gene TRBV29-1; TRBD1 agrees at 11 bases. CDR3 bases: TGCAGCGTTGGGACAGGGGGCCCCTACGAGCAGTACTTC. It translates to CSVGTGGPYEQYF.